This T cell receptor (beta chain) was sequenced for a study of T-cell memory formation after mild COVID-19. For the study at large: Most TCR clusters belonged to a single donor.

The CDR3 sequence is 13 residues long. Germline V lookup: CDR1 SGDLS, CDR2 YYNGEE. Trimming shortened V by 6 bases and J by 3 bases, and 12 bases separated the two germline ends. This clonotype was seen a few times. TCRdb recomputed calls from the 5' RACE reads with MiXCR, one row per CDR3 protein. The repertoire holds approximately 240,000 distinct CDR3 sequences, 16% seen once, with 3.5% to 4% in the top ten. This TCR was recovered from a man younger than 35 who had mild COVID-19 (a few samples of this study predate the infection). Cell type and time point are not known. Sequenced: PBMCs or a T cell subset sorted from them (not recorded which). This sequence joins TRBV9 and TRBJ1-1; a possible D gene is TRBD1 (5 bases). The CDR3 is CASKDSTDTEAFF. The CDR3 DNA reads TGTGCCAGCAAAGACAGCACGGACACTGAAGCTTTCTTT.